The entry below gives a single TCR beta chain sequence along with its context. Its antigen is unknown. This entry belongs to a study of PD-1 blockade in classical Hodgkin lymphoma. Study context: Intravenous delivery of nivolumab at 3 mg/kg to patients occurred every 2 weeks. Notes on the study in general: Newly diagnosed and completely responding patients shared comparable baseline diversity. Although disease activity or prior therapy may be involved, causes of the repertoire differences remain undefined.

Sequenced by immunoSEQ multiplex PCR; TCRdb stores in-frame clones only, minus some. The sample consists of tens of thousands of clones, 80% to 90% of them appearing once. The germline gives CDR1 MGHRA, CDR2 YSYEKL. The CDR3 contains 14 residues. V was shortened by 0 bases and J by 6 bases, with 9 bases between the two germline ends. All the patients suffered relapse after autologous stem cell transplantation, and brentuximab vedotin exposure differed. Best overall response was complete response, partial response or progressive disease in these relapsed/refractory classical Hodgkin lymphoma patients.

The clonotype was recovered from a human donor with classical Hodgkin lymphoma. The J gene is TRBJ1-5, the V gene TRBV4-1; no clear D. The sequences come from peripheral blood mononuclear cells (PBMCs), collected before the second cycle of nivolumab. The CDR3 region has the DNA TGCGCCAGCAGCCAAGATACGGAGACTCAGCCCCAGCATTTT. Residues: CASSQDTETQPQHF.